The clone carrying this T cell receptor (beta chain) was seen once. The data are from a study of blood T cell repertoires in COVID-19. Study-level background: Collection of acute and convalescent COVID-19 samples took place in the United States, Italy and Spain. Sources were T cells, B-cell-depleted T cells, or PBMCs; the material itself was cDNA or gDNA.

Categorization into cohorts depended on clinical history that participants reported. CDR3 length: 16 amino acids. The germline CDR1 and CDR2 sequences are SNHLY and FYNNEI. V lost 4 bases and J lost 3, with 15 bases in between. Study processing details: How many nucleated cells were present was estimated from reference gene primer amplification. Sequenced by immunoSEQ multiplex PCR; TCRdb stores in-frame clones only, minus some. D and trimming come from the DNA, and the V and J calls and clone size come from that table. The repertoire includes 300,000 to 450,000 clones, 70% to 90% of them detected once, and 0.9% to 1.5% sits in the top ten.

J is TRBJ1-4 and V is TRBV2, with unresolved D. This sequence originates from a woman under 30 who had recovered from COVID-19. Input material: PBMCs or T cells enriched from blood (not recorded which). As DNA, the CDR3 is TGTGCCAGCAGTGTTGGGTTGAGGGCAGCTAATGAAAAACTGTTTTTT. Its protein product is CASSVGLRAANEKLFF.